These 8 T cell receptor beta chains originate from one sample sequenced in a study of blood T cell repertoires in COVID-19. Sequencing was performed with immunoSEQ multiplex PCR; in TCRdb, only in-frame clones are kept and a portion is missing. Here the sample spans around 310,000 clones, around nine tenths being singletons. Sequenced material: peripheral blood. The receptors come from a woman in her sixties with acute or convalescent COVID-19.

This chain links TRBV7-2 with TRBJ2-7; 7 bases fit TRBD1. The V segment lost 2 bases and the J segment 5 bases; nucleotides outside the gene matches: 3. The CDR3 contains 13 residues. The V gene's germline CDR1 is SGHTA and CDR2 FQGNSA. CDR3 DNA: TGTGCCAGCAGCTTAACCGGGACAGACGAGCAGTACTTC. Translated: CASSLTGTDEQYF.

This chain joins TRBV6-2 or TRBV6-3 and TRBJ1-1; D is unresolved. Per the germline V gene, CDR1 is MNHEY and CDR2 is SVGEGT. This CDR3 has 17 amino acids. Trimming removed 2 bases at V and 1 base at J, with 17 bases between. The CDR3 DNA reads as TGTGCCAGCAGTTACAGTCTCCGAATCAGCGGGAACACTGAAGCTTTCTTT. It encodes CASSYSLRISGNTEAFF.

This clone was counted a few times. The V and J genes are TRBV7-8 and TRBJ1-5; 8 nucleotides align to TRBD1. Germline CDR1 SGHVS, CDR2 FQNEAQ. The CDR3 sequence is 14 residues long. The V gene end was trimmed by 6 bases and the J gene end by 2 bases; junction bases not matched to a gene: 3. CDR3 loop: CASRSGQGNQPQHF. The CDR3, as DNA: TGTGCCAGCAGATCGGGACAGGGCAATCAGCCCCAGCATTTT. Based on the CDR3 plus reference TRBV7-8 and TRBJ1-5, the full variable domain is GAGVSQSPRYKVAKRGQDVALRCDPISGHVSLFWYQQALGQGPEFLTYFQNEAQLDKSGLPSDRFFAERPEGSVSTLKIQRTQQEDSAVYLCASRSGQGNQPQHFGDGTRLSIL.

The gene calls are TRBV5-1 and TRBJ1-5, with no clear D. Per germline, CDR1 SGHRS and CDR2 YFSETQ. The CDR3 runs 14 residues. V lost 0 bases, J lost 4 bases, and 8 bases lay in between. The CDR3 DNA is TGCGCCAGCAGCTTGGCCGGAGGGAATCAGCCCCAGCATTTT. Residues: CASSLAGGNQPQHF. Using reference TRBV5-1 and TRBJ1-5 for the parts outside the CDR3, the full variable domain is KAGVTQTPRYLIKTRGQQVTLSCSPISGHRSVSWYQQTPGQGLQFLFEYFSETQRNKGNFPGRFSGRQFSNSRSEMNVSTLELGDSALYLCASSLAGGNQPQHFGDGTRLSIL.

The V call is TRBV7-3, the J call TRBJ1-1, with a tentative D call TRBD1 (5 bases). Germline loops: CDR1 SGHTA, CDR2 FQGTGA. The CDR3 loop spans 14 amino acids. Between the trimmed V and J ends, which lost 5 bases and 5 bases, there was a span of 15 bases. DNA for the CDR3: TGTGCCAGCAGCCGCGGCGGGGGATGGACTGAAGCTTTCTTT. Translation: CASSRGGGWTEAFF.

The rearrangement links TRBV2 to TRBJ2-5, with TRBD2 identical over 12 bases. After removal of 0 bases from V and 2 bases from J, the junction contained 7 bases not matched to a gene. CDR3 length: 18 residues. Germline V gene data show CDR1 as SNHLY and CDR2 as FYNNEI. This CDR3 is CASSEALLAGGTQETQYF. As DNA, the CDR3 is TGTGCCAGCAGTGAAGCGCTACTAGCGGGGGGCACGCAAGAGACCCAGTACTTC.

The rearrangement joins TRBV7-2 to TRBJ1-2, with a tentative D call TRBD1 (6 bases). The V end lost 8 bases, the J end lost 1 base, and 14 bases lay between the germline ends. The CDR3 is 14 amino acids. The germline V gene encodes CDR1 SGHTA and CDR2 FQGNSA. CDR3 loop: CASARDRFNYGYTF. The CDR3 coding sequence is TGTGCCAGCGCAAGAGACAGGTTTAACTATGGCTACACCTTC.

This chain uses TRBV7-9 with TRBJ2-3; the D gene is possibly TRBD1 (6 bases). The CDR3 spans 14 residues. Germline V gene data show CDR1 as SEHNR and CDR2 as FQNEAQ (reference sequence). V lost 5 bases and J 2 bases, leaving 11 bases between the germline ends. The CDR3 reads CASSPLGATDTQYF. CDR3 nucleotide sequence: TGTGCCAGCAGCCCGCTGGGGGCCACAGATACGCAGTATTTT.